This record covers a single T cell receptor (beta chain). Generated by immunoSEQ multiplex PCR, the TCRdb table keeps only in-frame clones and is missing some. The sample contains about 270,000 clones, about 85% of which appear only once. The data were obtained in a study of blood T cell repertoires in COVID-19. Sequenced: peripheral blood. The origin of this receptor is a man in his fifties or sixties who had recovered from COVID-19.

CDR3 bases: TGTGCCTGGAGTCTAGGACTAGCGGTCGAGACCCAGTACTTC. This encodes CAWSLGLAVETQYF. The chain has TRBV30 and TRBJ2-5, with TRBD2 matching over 10 bases. The CDR3 runs to 14 residues. V gave up 2 bases and J gave up 5 bases; unmatched junction bases: 5. The germline CDR1 and CDR2 sequences are GTSNPN and SVGIG (reference sequence).